The following is a T cell receptor beta chain sequence with its context. The table came from immunoSEQ multiplex PCR; TCRdb's copy has only in-frame clones and leaves some out. The profile shows about 130,000 clones, around nine tenths of them singletons. This record belongs to a study of T cell responses to AZD1222 COVID-19 vaccine. Trimming removed 4 bases at V and 1 base at J, with 7 bases between. This CDR3 is built from 13 residues. The germline V gene encodes CDR1 WNHNN and CDR2 SYGVQD (reference sequence). J is TRBJ1-1 and V is TRBV10-1; the D gene is possibly TRBD1 (6 bases). Sequenced here: peripheral blood, sampled on day 0 of AZD1222 vaccination. The TCR was taken from an adult in good health. CDR3 amino acids: CASSGGGNTEAFF. CDR3 sequence (DNA): TGCGCCAGCAGTGGAGGGGGGAACACTGAAGCTTTCTTT.